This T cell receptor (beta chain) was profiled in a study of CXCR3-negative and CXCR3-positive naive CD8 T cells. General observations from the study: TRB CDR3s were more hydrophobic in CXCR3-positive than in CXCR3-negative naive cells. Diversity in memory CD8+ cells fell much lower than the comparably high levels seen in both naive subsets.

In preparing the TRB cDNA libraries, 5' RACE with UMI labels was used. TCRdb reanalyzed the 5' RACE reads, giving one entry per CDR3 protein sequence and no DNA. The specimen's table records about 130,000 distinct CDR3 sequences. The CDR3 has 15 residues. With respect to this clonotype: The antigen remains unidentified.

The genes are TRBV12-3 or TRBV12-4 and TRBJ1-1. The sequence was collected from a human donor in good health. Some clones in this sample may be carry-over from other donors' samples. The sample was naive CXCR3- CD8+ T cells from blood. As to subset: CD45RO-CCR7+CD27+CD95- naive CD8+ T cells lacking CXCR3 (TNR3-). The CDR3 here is CASSLIGVEDTEAFF.